The 13 T cell receptor beta chains presented below share a single source sample, sequenced in a study of shared clonotypes between healthy human individuals. Here immunoSEQ multiplex PCR was the method, and the copy in TCRdb shows in-frame clones only, minus some. The sample includes 2,500,000 or so clones, approximately 94% of them seen just once. Material for sequencing was naive CD4+ T cells sorted from blood. Subset defined: CD45RA+ positively selected. Receptors were obtained from a man between 18 and 29 years old in good health.

The CDR3 DNA is TGTGCCAGTAGCCTGAAAGGACAGGGGGCGACAGATACGCAGTATTTT. As protein: CASSLKGQGATDTQYF. The chain carries TRBV19 and TRBJ2-3; 11 nucleotides agree with TRBD1. This CDR3 has 16 residues. V lost 6 bases, J lost 3 bases, and 8 bases stayed unmatched. Germline CDR1 reads LNHDA; CDR2 reads SQIVND (reference sequence).

This chain joins TRBV5-1 and TRBJ2-7, with D possibly TRBD1 on 6 matching bases. Germline lookup yields CDR1 SGHRS and CDR2 YFSETQ. The CDR3 is made up of 16 amino acids. V was clipped by 0 bases and J by 9 bases, with 22 bases between them. CDR3 amino acids: CASSLEVLGASVGQYF. CDR3 nucleotide sequence: TGCGCCAGCAGCTTGGAGGTGCTGGGGGCATCGGTCGGGCAGTACTTC.

This clone was seen once. The chain recombines TRBV6-5 with TRBJ2-1; TRBD1 matches at 7 bases. With 7 bases clipped from V and 4 bases from J, the junction kept 4 bases outside the gene matches. The germline V gene has CDR1 MNHEY and CDR2 SVGAGI. This CDR3 spans 13 amino acids. This CDR3 reads CASKRGPYNEQFF. The DNA for the CDR3 is TGTGCCAGCAAAAGGGGGCCTTACAATGAGCAGTTCTTC.

This clone was seen a single time. The V and J genes are TRBV11-2 and TRBJ1-1; TRBD1 is a possible D gene (5 bases). CDR1 is SGHAT, CDR2 FQNNGV, per germline. The V end lost 1 base, the J end lost 0 bases, and 15 bases lay between the germline ends. The CDR3 extends over 17 amino acids. CDR3 protein: CASSLAGLGGMNTEAFF. In DNA, the CDR3 is TGTGCCAGCAGCTTAGCGGGGCTGGGAGGGATGAACACTGAAGCTTTCTTT.

This clone was seen a few times. Other nucleotide sequences from this sample produce the same CDR3. This sequence joins TRBV19 and TRBJ1-5; tentative D call: TRBD1 (5 bases). The CDR3 has 14 residues. Germline CDR1 reads LNHDA; CDR2 reads SQIVND (reference sequence). V lost 1 base and J lost 1, with 5 bases in between. This CDR3 is CASSIGGSNQPQHF. As DNA, the CDR3 is TGTGCCAGTAGTATAGGGGGGAGCAATCAGCCCCAGCATTTT.

This chain uses TRBV7-2 with TRBJ2-2, with TRBD2 matching over 12 bases. CDR3 length: 19 amino acids. V was pared by 2 bases and J by 6 bases, with 13 bases of the junction left unmatched. The germline V gene encodes CDR1 SGHTA and CDR2 FQGNSA. This chain's CDR3 is CASSLYPSLAGGRAGELFF. CDR3 DNA: TGTGCCAGCAGCTTATATCCCTCTCTAGCGGGAGGGCGCGCCGGGGAGCTGTTTTTT. Complete variable domain (other parts from reference TRBV7-2 and TRBJ2-2): GAGVSQSPSNKVTEKGKDVELRCDPISGHTALYWYRQSLGQGLEFLIYFQGNSAPDKSGLPSDRFSAERTGGSVSTLTIQRTQQEDSAVYLCASSLYPSLAGGRAGELFFGEGSRLTVL.

V gene TRBV28 combines with J gene TRBJ1-4; no reliable D call. The germline V gene has CDR1 MDHEN and CDR2 SYDVKM. Trimming cost V 2 bases and J 3 bases, with 10 bases left between them. The CDR3 sequence is 15 residues long. For the CDR3, the DNA is TGTGCCAGCAGTTTAGCCGAGACACCTAATGAAAAACTGTTTTTT. It yields the protein CASSLAETPNEKLFF.

This chain links TRBV9 with TRBJ2-1, with 14 bases that match TRBD2. This CDR3 is built from 19 residues. The trim removed 0 bases at V and 0 bases at J, leaving 5 bases unmatched. Per germline, CDR1 SGDLS and CDR2 YYNGEE. CDR3 region: CASSVAPTSGRGSYNEQFF. As DNA, the CDR3 is TGTGCCAGCAGCGTAGCCCCGACTAGCGGGAGGGGCTCCTACAATGAGCAGTTCTTC.

The J gene is TRBJ1-4, the V gene TRBV6-6; tentatively, D is TRBD1 (5 bases). The germline V gene encodes CDR1 MNHNY and CDR2 SVGAGI (reference sequence). V lost 6 bases and J 1 base, leaving 15 bases between the germline ends. This CDR3 region has 16 residues. The CDR3 spells CASRWRGDKTNEKLFF. The CDR3, as DNA: TGTGCCAGCAGGTGGCGAGGGGATAAAACTAATGAAAAACTGTTTTTT.

This chain links TRBV9 with TRBJ2-5, with 13 positions matching TRBD2. This CDR3 contains 18 residues. The germline gives CDR1 SGDLS, CDR2 YYNGEE. V lost 2 bases, J lost 1 base, and 8 bases stayed unmatched. CDR3 sequence (DNA): TGTGCCAGCAGCGTGGCCACGGGACTAGCGGGACCCCAAGAGACCCAGTACTTC. This gives the protein CASSVATGLAGPQETQYF.

The genes are TRBV19 and TRBJ1-5, with D tentatively TRBD1 (6 bases). Germline CDR1 is LNHDA and CDR2 is SQIVND (reference sequence). The V end lost 5 bases, the J end lost 2 bases, and 13 bases lay between the germline ends. The CDR3 has 15 amino acids. In DNA form, the CDR3 reads TGTGCCAGTAGTGCTGCAGGGGATGGCAATCAGCCCCAGCATTTT. Translating gives CASSAAGDGNQPQHF.

The chain joins TRBV5-1 to TRBJ2-3, with 10 positions matching TRBD2. The J segment lost 8 bases and the V segment lost 6 bases, leaving 9 bases of the junction unmatched. Germline V gives CDR1 SGHRS, CDR2 YFSETQ. This CDR3 contains 14 residues. This chain's CDR3 is CASKIGTSEVTQYF. The DNA for the CDR3 is TGCGCCAGCAAGATCGGGACTAGCGAGGTTACGCAGTATTTT.

The gene calls are TRBV7-9 and TRBJ2-1, with D possibly TRBD2 on 6 matching bases. Germline V gene lookup returns CDR1 SEHNR and CDR2 FQNEAQ (reference sequence). The CDR3 length is 12 residues. CDR3: CGWGLSYNEQFF. The CDR3 coding sequence is TGTGGGTGGGGACTCTCCTACAATGAGCAGTTCTTC.